The 10 T cell receptor beta chains below all came from one sample that was sequenced in a study of blood T cells in healthy people across ages (dated by TCRdb to between 2014 and 2016). Library construction relied on 5' RACE. Sequencing used an Illumina HiSeq 2500. A second PCR of about 6 to 11 cycles was performed with a sample-barcoded 5' primer and a J-beta primer mix. TCRdb applied fastp at Q25 and MiXCR to the public reads, then kept only in-frame beta chains. Rows matching on CDR3 protein sequence are summarized as one entry with the most common DNA and genes. This sample comprises 1.5 million to 2 million distinct CDR3 sequences, roughly 49% of them detected only once. Over 2% of the sample is taken by the ten largest. Specimen: blood. Every receptor here comes from a woman aged 40 to 50 in good health.

This clonotype was counted a few times. The chain couples TRBV7-3 to TRBJ2-5, with D maybe TRBD1 (6 bases). CDR1 and CDR2 (germline): SGHTA, FQGTGA. The CDR3 is 16 residues long. The V gene lost 1 base and the J gene lost 2 bases, with 14 bases spanning the gap. Here the CDR3 reads CASSLIGRTVQETQYF. The CDR3 DNA reads TGTGCCAGCAGCTTAATTGGTCGGACAGTACAAGAGACCCAGTACTTC.

This rearrangement joins TRBV6-2 or TRBV6-3 to TRBJ2-5; TRBD1 might be the D (6 bases). The CDR3 consists of 15 residues. Trimming cost V 8 bases and J 2 bases, with 18 bases left between them. CDR1 and CDR2 (germline): MNHEY, SVGEGT. The DNA of the CDR3 is TGTGCCAGCCTAAACCGAGCAGGGGTTCAAGAGACCCAGTACTTC. This gives the protein CASLNRAGVQETQYF.

The sample holds a few counts of this clonotype. The V and J genes are TRBV6-1 and TRBJ2-3, with TRBD2 identical over 9 bases. The J segment lost 13 bases and the V segment lost 6 bases, leaving 5 bases of the junction unmatched. Germline loops: CDR1 MNHNS, CDR2 SASEGT. The CDR3 length is 11 residues. The CDR3 loop is CASRVAGEEYF. The DNA of the CDR3 is TGTGCCAGCAGGGTAGCGGGGGAGGAGTATTTT.

The chain combines TRBV6-5 with TRBJ1-2; D might be TRBD1 (5 bases). Germline V gives CDR1 MNHEY, CDR2 SVGAGI. Trimming removed 6 bases from V and 6 bases from J, with 20 bases in between. The CDR3 is 15 residues long. CDR3 loop: CASRTYSKGTHGYTF. CDR3 DNA: TGTGCCAGCAGGACCTACAGTAAAGGGACCCATGGCTACACCTTC.

This chain links TRBV4-1 with TRBJ2-7; D may correspond to TRBD1 or TRBD2 (6 bases each). Trimming took off 0 bases at V and 3 bases at J, with 12 bases between the two ends. The germline CDR1 and CDR2 sequences are MGHRA and YSYEKL. The CDR3 length is 15 residues. The CDR3 DNA reads as TGCGCCAGCAGCCAAGAGGAGGGGGGCATCTACGAGCAGTACTTC. Its protein product is CASSQEEGGIYEQYF.

The rearrangement joins TRBV4-1 to TRBJ1-5; D is perhaps TRBD1 (5 bases). The CDR3 covers 14 residues. Trimming shortened V by 3 bases and J by 5 bases, and 11 bases separated the two germline ends. CDR1 and CDR2 (germline): MGHRA, YSYEKL. CDR3 in amino acids: CASSQLTDYQPQHF. CDR3 nucleotides: TGCGCCAGCAGCCAGTTGACAGATTATCAGCCCCAGCATTTT.

V gene TRBV20-1 combines with J gene TRBJ2-7; D may be TRBD2 (7 bases). The CDR3 length is 13 residues. Trimming shortened V by 5 bases and J by 3 bases, and 14 bases separated the two germline ends. Germline CDR1 reads DFQATT; CDR2 reads SNEGSKA (reference sequence). CDR3 sequence reads: CSAAGGTHYEQYF. The CDR3 nucleotides are TGCAGTGCTGCCGGGGGGACACACTACGAGCAGTACTTC.

The V and J genes are TRBV20-1 and TRBJ2-1; D not certain. The V gene lost 2 bases and the J gene lost 4 bases, with 9 bases spanning the gap. Germline V gives CDR1 DFQATT, CDR2 SNEGSKA (reference sequence). CDR3 length equals 13 residues. CDR3 DNA: TGCAGTGCTAGAAAGGCAGCTTACAATGAGCAGTTCTTC. Translating gives CSARKAAYNEQFF.

The chain recombines TRBV2 with TRBJ1-5; the D is unclear. The V gene's germline CDR1 is SNHLY and CDR2 FYNNEI. The germline V and J ends were trimmed by 4 bases and 10 bases, with 11 bases remaining between them. The CDR3 runs to 12 residues. The CDR3 nucleotides read TGTGCCAGCAGTGTAGCCCCCGTCCCCCAGCATTTT. Its translation is CASSVAPVPQHF.

The sample holds one count of this clonotype. The rearrangement joins TRBV28 to TRBJ2-4, with D maybe TRBD2 (6 bases). Matching the DNA end better, TRBJ2-7 makes the J call doubtful. This CDR3 is built from 17 residues. From germline, CDR1 is MDHEN and CDR2 SYDVKM. The CDR3 DNA reads TGTGCCAGCAGTTTGGGGGGACCCAAAGACTTAGCCTACGAGCAGTACTTC. This gives the protein CASSLGGPKDLAYEQYF.